This entry lists 27 T cell receptor beta chains sequenced from one sample in a study of PD-L1 blockade in urothelial cancer. Libraries were prepared by immunoSEQ multiplex PCR; TCRdb keeps only in-frame clonotypes and omits some of them. Among around 100,000 clones, about 90% were seen once, and the ten largest hold roughly 0.93%. The sequencing here drew on PBMCs, taken around atezolizumab (anti-PD-L1) treatment. These receptors were collected from a woman of 80 years or more with urothelial cancer.

This chain uses TRBV15 with TRBJ1-1, with D unclear. Germline V gene data show CDR1 as LNHNV and CDR2 as YYDKDF (reference sequence). V dropped 0 bases and J dropped 7 bases, with 9 bases sitting between them. This CDR3 contains 13 residues. The CDR3 spells CATSRDRPGEAFF. In nucleotides, the CDR3 is TGTGCCACCAGCAGAGATCGTCCGGGTGAAGCTTTCTTT.

The rearrangement uses TRBV7-8 and TRBJ2-5; 7 bases fit TRBD1. Trimming cost V 5 bases and J 5 bases; bases outside gene matches: 8. This CDR3 is 14 amino acids long. CDR1 SGHVS and CDR2 FQNEAQ come from the germline V gene. The DNA for the CDR3 is TGTGCCAGCAGCCTAAGACAGGGCGGTGAGACCCAGTACTTC. Residues: CASSLRQGGETQYF.

This chain joins TRBV6-5 and TRBJ2-5, with 8 bases lining up with TRBD2. Trimming removed 5 bases from V and 1 base from J; junction bases left unmatched: 9. Germline values: CDR1 MNHEY, CDR2 SVGAGI. The CDR3 sequence is 16 residues long. The CDR3 region is CASSHLAGSPQETQYF. CDR3 in DNA: TGTGCCAGCAGTCACTTAGCGGGGAGCCCCCAAGAGACCCAGTACTTC.

The CDR3: CASSEVAGNTEAFF. CDR3 in DNA: TGCGCCAGCAGTGAAGTGGCGGGGAACACTGAAGCTTTCTTT. The rearrangement uses TRBV10-2 and TRBJ1-1, with D uncertain. CDR3 length: 14 amino acids. The germline gives CDR1 WSHSY, CDR2 SAAADI. With 3 bases removed from V and 1 base from J, the gap between germline ends came to 9 bases.

The chain has TRBV7-8 and TRBJ1-5, with unresolved D. V was cut by 1 base and J by 7 bases, with 11 bases left in between. Germline CDR1 reads SGHVS; CDR2 reads FQNEAQ. The CDR3 has 14 amino acids. This CDR3 is CASSLGSQAQPQHF. The CDR3 coding sequence is TGTGCCAGCAGCTTAGGATCCCAGGCCCAGCCCCAGCATTTT.

The chain is built from TRBV19 and TRBJ1-2; 7 bases agree with TRBD1. The CDR3 spans 13 residues. J lost 4 bases, V lost 9 bases, and 8 bases had no gene match. Looked up from germline, CDR1 is LNHDA and CDR2 is SQIVND (reference sequence). DNA of the CDR3: TGTGCCAGCCGACAGGGTGCCACCTATGGCTACACCTTC. It yields the protein CASRQGATYGYTF.

CDR3 amino acids: CASISGGNTIYF. In DNA form, the CDR3 reads TGTGCCAGTATATCAGGTGGAAACACCATATATTTT. The chain joins TRBV19 to TRBJ1-3; no clear D gene. Germline V gene lookup returns CDR1 LNHDA and CDR2 SQIVND (reference sequence). Deletions cut 7 bases from V and 3 bases from J, with 7 bases between. The CDR3 spans 12 residues.

The J gene is TRBJ2-5, the V gene TRBV7-9; TRBD2 aligns across 12 bases. The CDR3 is made up of 15 amino acids. With V trimmed by 6 bases and J by 4 bases, 6 bases remained unmatched. Germline CDR1 is SEHNR and CDR2 is FQNEAQ (reference sequence). CDR3 amino acids: CASSLLAGGRETQYF. The CDR3 bases are TGTGCCAGCAGTCTACTAGCGGGAGGAAGAGAGACCCAGTACTTC.

The chain couples TRBV10-3 to TRBJ2-1; 12 bases agree with TRBD2. There are 15 residues in the CDR3. Germline loops: CDR1 ENHRY, CDR2 SYGVKD. V gave up 4 bases and J gave up 6 bases; unmatched junction bases: 4. For the CDR3, the DNA is TGTGCCATCAGTGCGACTAGCGGGAGAGGCAATGAGCAGTTCTTC. Amino acid sequence: CAISATSGRGNEQFF.

The chain couples TRBV5-8 to TRBJ1-1; D uncertain. Germline CDR1 and CDR2: SGHTS and YDEGEE. The CDR3 runs 11 residues. V lost 5 bases and J lost 5, with 7 bases in between. CDR3 sequence (DNA): TGTGCCAGCAGGTTCTCGACTGAAGCTTTCTTT. It is translated as CASRFSTEAFF.

The chain combines TRBV30 with TRBJ2-6; TRBD1 is a possible D gene (6 bases). Germline V gene lookup returns CDR1 GTSNPN and CDR2 SVGIG (reference sequence). This CDR3 is 16 amino acids long. V was cut by 1 base and J by 0 bases, with 10 bases left in between. The CDR3 sequence: CAWSATGTSGANVLTF. The CDR3 DNA follows: TGTGCCTGGAGTGCCACAGGGACCTCTGGGGCCAACGTCCTGACTTTC. The full variable domain, with the rest looked up from reference TRBV30 and TRBJ2-6, is SQTIHQWPATLVQPVGSPLSLECTVEGTSNPNLYWYRQAAGRGLQLLFYSVGIGQISSEVPQNLSASRPQDRQFILSSKKLLLSDSGFYLCAWSATGTSGANVLTFGAGSRLTVL.

This clone was found once. The chain employs TRBV30 and TRBJ1-4, with D possibly being TRBD1 (5 bases). Germline assignment: CDR1 GTSNPN and CDR2 SVGIG (reference sequence). The CDR3 runs to 17 residues. Trimming stripped 0 bases from V and 0 bases from J, with 14 bases between. In DNA, the CDR3 is TGTGCCTGGAGTGTAATGGAGGGGTATACAACTAATGAAAAACTGTTTTTT. Its protein is CAWSVMEGYTTNEKLFF.

The gene calls are TRBV7-7 and TRBJ1-3; the D is unclear. Germline CDR1 and CDR2: SSHAT and FNYEAQ (reference sequence). This CDR3 comprises 14 residues. Trimming pared 2 bases from V and 7 bases from J, leaving 12 bases between. The CDR3 loop reads CASSLSVSENTIYF. The DNA for the CDR3 is TGTGCCAGCAGCTTAAGCGTAAGCGAGAACACCATATATTTT.

This clone was picked up one time. V gene TRBV5-1 combines with J gene TRBJ2-6; D gene unclear. The ends were cut back, 4 bases at V and 0 bases at J, with 14 bases in the middle. The CDR3 covers 17 residues. Germline CDR1 reads SGHRS; CDR2 reads YFSETQ. The CDR3 nucleotides are TGCGCCAGCAGCACCCGGAATTCAGGCTCTGGGGCCAACGTCCTGACTTTC. The encoded protein is CASSTRNSGSGANVLTF.

This sequence joins TRBV7-3 and TRBJ2-7, with 7 bases matching TRBD1. There are 15 residues in the CDR3. Per the germline V gene, CDR1 is SGHTA and CDR2 is FQGTGA. Trimming removed 5 bases from V and 3 bases from J; junction bases left unmatched: 10. CDR3 bases: TGTGCCAGCAGCCCAGACAGGGCTAGTTTCTACGAGCAGTACTTC. This codes for CASSPDRASFYEQYF.

The rearrangement joins TRBV2 to TRBJ1-2; TRBD1 agrees at 7 bases. J gave up 5 bases and V 6 bases, and 12 bases lay outside the gene matches. CDR1 and CDR2 (germline): SNHLY, FYNNEI. CDR3 length: 15 residues. The CDR3 nucleotides read TGTGCCAGCAGATCTTCTCCGGGACAGAAGTATGGCTACACCTTC. Protein: CASRSSPGQKYGYTF.

The chain employs TRBV5-4 and TRBJ2-1; the match to TRBD2 covers 7 bases. Germline-derived CDR1 and CDR2 are SGHNT and YYREEE (reference sequence). This CDR3 has 18 amino acids. V trimming: 1 base; J trimming: 0 bases; junction bases outside the gene matches: 10. The DNA of the CDR3 is TGTGCCAGCAGCTTGAATAGGGGAGCGGGAAGCTCCTACAATGAGCAGTTCTTC. Protein: CASSLNRGAGSSYNEQFF.

This chain joins TRBV5-6 and TRBJ2-3; 10 nucleotides line up with TRBD2. The germline CDR1 and CDR2 sequences are SGHDT and YYEEEE. The J segment lost 0 bases and the V segment lost 4 bases, leaving 2 bases of the junction unmatched. The CDR3 length is 15 residues. The CDR3 nucleotides are TGTGCCAGCAGCACGACTAGCGGGAGCACAGATACGCAGTATTTT. As protein: CASSTTSGSTDTQYF.

This clone was observed once. The V gene is TRBV10-1, the J gene TRBJ1-1; possibly TRBD1 for D (6 bases). Germline V CDR1 and CDR2: WNHNN, SYGVQD (reference sequence). Trimming removed 4 bases from V and 4 bases from J, with 13 bases in between. The CDR3 is 14 residues long. CDR3 nucleotide sequence: TGCGCCAGCAGTGCCTTAGGGGGGGTCACTGAAGCTTTCTTT. This encodes CASSALGGVTEAFF.

V is TRBV28 and J is TRBJ2-2; 8 nucleotides align to TRBD1. Germline V lookup: CDR1 MDHEN, CDR2 SYDVKM. The CDR3 sequence is 14 residues long. The ends lost 6 bases at V and 6 bases at J; junction bases unmatched: 6. CDR3 coding DNA: TGTGCCAGCAGGACCTCAGGGGGCCCCGGGGAGCTGTTTTTT. Translation: CASRTSGGPGELFF.

The V gene is TRBV28, the J gene TRBJ2-7, with 7 bases identical to TRBD1. The CDR3 is 14 amino acids. From germline, CDR1 is MDHEN and CDR2 SYDVKM. Trimming removed 3 bases from V and 5 bases from J; junction bases left unmatched: 7. Written as DNA, the CDR3 is TGTGCCAGCAGTTTGACAGGGTCTATCCACGAGCAGTACTTC. Translated, it gives CASSLTGSIHEQYF.

This sequence joins TRBV18 and TRBJ2-1; 9 bases align to TRBD1. Trimming removed 4 bases from V and 4 bases from J; junction bases left unmatched: 8. Germline-derived CDR1 and CDR2 are KGHSH and LQKENI. CDR3 length: 16 residues. In nucleotides, the CDR3 is TGTGCCAGCTCACACCGAGGGGGACAGGGTTACAATGAGCAGTTCTTC. This codes for CASSHRGGQGYNEQFF.

The chain recombines TRBV6-6 with TRBJ1-3; D not certain. Germline V lookup: CDR1 MNHNY, CDR2 SVGAGI (reference sequence). This CDR3 region has 15 residues. The V end lost 3 bases, the J end lost 2 bases, and 11 bases lay between the germline ends. The CDR3 is CASSYGPQAGNTIYF. The CDR3 nucleotides are TGTGCCAGCAGTTATGGCCCCCAGGCTGGAAACACCATATATTTT.

This clone was recorded once. This chain connects TRBV18 to TRBJ1-4; weak D call: TRBD1 (6 bases). The ends were cut back, 3 bases at V and 7 bases at J, with 12 bases in the middle. The CDR3 is made up of 14 amino acids. Germline lookup yields CDR1 KGHSH and CDR2 LQKENI. The CDR3 is CASSPLGAGEKLFF. DNA of the CDR3: TGTGCCAGCTCACCCCTGGGGGCGGGTGAAAAACTGTTTTTT.

The chain carries TRBV19 and TRBJ2-2, with 9 nucleotides matching TRBD2. V lost 6 bases and J lost 2; bases outside the gene matches: 4. Germline-derived CDR1 and CDR2 are LNHDA and SQIVND (reference sequence). The CDR3 is 15 amino acids. In DNA form, the CDR3 reads TGTGCCAGTAGGAGACTAGCGGCTAACACCGGGGAGCTGTTTTTT. The encoded protein is CASRRLAANTGELFF.

J is TRBJ2-3 and V is TRBV7-3; D is perhaps TRBD2 (6 bases). The germline gives CDR1 SGHTA, CDR2 FQGTGA. V lost 1 base, J lost 1 base, and 12 bases lay in between. This CDR3 contains 16 residues. The CDR3 DNA reads TGTGCCAGCAGCTTAAACCCCGGGAGCGGCACAGATACGCAGTATTTT. Its protein product is CASSLNPGSGTDTQYF.

This chain connects TRBV19 to TRBJ2-7; 7 bases are shared with TRBD2. The CDR3 consists of 13 residues. Germline-derived CDR1 and CDR2 are LNHDA and SQIVND (reference sequence). The V and J ends lost 4 bases and 7 bases, in that order; junction bases with no gene match: 7. For the CDR3, the DNA is TGTGCCAGTAGTACCACTAGCGTCAGTGAGCAGTACTTC. This sequence encodes CASSTTSVSEQYF.